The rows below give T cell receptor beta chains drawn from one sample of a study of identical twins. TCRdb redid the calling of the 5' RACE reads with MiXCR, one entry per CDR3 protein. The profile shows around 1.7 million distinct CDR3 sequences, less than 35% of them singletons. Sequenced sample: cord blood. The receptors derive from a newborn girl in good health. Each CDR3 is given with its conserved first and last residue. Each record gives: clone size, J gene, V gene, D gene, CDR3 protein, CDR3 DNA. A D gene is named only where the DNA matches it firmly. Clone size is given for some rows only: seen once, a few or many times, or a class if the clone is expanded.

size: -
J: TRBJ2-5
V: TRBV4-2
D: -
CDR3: CASSQSLVGQETQYF
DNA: TGTGCCAGCAGCCAATCTCTAGTGGGCCAAGAGACCCAGTACTTC

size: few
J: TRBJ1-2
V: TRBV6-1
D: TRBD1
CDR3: CASSGDRVRYTF
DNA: TGTGCCAGCAGTGGGGACAGGGTACGCTACACCTTC

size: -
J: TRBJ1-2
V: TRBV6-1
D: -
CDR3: CASSPSVYGYTF
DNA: TGTGCCAGCAGTCCTTCGGTATACGGCTACACCTTC

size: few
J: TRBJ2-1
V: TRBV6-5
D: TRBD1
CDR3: CASSDLDRGAYNEQFF
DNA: TGTGCCAGCAGCGACTTGGACAGGGGCGCCTACAATGAGCAGTTCTTC

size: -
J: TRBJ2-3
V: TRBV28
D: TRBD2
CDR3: CASSFTGTSGSGTDTQYF
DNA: TGTGCCAGCAGTTTTACCGGGACTAGCGGGAGCGGAACAGATACGCAGTATTTT

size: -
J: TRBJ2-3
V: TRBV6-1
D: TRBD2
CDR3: CASNRLAGGPGTDTQYF
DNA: TGTGCCAGCAACCGACTAGCGGGGGGTCCCGGGACAGATACGCAGTATTTT

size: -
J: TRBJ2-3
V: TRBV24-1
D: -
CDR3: CATSVPRQGRTDTQYF
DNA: -

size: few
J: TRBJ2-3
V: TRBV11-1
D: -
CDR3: CASSSEPLPNLSQMYF
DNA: TGTGCCAGCAGCTCGGAACCGCTACCCAACCTTAGTCAGATGTATTTT

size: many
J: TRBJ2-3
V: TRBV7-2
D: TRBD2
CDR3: CASSLTSGADTQYF
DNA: TGTGCCAGCAGCTTGACTAGCGGGGCAGATACGCAGTATTTT

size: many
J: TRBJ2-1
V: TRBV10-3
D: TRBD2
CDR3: CAISESPRLAGERGQFF
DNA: TGTGCCATCAGTGAGTCTCCCCGACTAGCGGGAGAAAGGGGGCAGTTCTTC

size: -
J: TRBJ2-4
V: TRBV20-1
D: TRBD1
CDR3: CSASKGAAKNIQYF
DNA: TGCAGTGCTAGCAAGGGGGCAGCCAAAAACATTCAGTACTTC

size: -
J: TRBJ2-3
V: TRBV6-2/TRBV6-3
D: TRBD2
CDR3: CASSYSLLAGFGDTQYF
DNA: TGTGCCAGCAGTTACTCGCTCCTAGCGGGATTTGGAGATACGCAGTATTTT

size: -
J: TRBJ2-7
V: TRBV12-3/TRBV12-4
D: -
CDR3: CASSLLQPPYEQYF
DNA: TGTGCCAGCAGTTTATTGCAGCCCCCCTACGAGCAGTACTTC

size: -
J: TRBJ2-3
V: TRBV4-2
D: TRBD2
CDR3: CASSQDRSGRASDTQYF
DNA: TGTGCCAGCAGCCAAGATCGGTCCGGGAGGGCCTCAGATACGCAGTATTTT

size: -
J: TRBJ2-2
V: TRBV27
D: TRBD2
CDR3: CASSPGLAGPGELFF
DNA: TGTGCCAGCAGTCCGGGACTAGCGGGCCCCGGGGAGCTGTTTTTT

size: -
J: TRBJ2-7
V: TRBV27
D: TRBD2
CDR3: CASRALAKYEQYF
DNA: TGTGCCAGCAGAGCACTAGCGAAATACGAGCAGTACTTC

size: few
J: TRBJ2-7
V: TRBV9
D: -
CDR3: CASSVGGPRPYEQYF
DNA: TGTGCCAGCAGCGTAGGGGGGCCTAGACCCTACGAGCAGTACTTC

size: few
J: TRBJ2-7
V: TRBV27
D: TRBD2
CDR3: CASSDASGRRYEQYF
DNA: TGTGCCAGCAGCGACGCTAGCGGGAGAAGGTACGAGCAGTACTTC

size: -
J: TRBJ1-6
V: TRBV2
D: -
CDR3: CASQGPPLHF
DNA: TGTGCCTCGCAGGGGCCACCCCTCCACTTT

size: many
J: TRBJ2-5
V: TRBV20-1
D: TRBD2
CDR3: CSARGLAGLETQYF
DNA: TGCAGTGCTAGAGGACTAGCGGGATTGGAGACCCAGTACTTC

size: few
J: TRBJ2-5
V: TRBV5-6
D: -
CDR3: CASSATGLRETQYF
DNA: TGTGCCAGCAGCGCAACAGGGCTTCGAGAGACCCAGTACTTC

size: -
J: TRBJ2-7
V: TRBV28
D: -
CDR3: CASSLPGGDYEQYF
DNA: TGTGCCAGCAGTTTACCAGGGGGGGACTACGAGCAGTACTTC

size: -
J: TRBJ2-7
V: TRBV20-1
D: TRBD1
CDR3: CSAIRDSDYEQYF
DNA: TGCAGTGCTATCCGGGACAGTGACTACGAGCAGTACTTC

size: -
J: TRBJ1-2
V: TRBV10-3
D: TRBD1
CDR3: CAIILILQGALGYGYTF
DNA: TGTGCCATCATACTCATCTTACAGGGGGCCCTCGGCTATGGCTACACCTTC

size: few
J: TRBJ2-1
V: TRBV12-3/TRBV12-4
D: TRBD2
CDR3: CASSFGLAADNEQFF
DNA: TGTGCCAGCAGTTTCGGACTAGCGGCTGACAATGAGCAGTTCTTC